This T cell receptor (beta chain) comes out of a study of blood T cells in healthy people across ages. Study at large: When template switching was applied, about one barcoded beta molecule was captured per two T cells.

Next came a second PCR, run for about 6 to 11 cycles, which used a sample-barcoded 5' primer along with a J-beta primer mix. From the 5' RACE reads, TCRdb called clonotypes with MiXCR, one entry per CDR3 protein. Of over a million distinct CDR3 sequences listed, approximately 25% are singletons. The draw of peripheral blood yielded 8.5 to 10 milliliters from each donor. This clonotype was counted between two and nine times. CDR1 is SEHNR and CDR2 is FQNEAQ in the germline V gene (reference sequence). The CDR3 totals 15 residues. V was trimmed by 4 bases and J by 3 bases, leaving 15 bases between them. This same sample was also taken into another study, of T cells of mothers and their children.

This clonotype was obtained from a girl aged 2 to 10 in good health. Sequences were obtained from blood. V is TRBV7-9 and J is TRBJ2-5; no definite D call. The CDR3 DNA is TGTGCCAGCAGCTCCTCTCTCACGAACAAAGAGACCCAGTACTTC. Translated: CASSSSLTNKETQYF.